These 29 T cell receptor beta chains originate from one sample sequenced in a study of T cell clonality in common variable immunodeficiency (dated by TCRdb to 2013 to 2016). Libraries were prepared through the immunoSEQ multiplex PCR assay. The table comes from immuneACCESS by way of TCRdb, which keeps in-frame sequences with V and J called. Part of the clones is missing from these tables; in studies checked, under half for an unresolved V gene and the rest for unknown reasons. This sample contains roughly 5,000 clones, none of which is a singleton. The top ten clones comprise approximately 13% of the sample. For these receptors, no antigen is known. What the authors observed across the whole study: CVID TCRbeta sequences were reported to have fewer deletions and N-nucleotide insertions and to lack highly modified clones with 13 or more V deletions.

Sequenced material: peripheral blood mononuclear cells. The origin of the receptors is a human donor with common variable immunodeficiency.

This clone was picked up a small number of times. The read finishes 3 residues shy of the CDR3 end, and the germline J gene is used to complete it. The J gene is TRBJ2-3, the V gene TRBV19, with a tentative D call TRBD2 (6 bases). The V gene's germline CDR1 is LNHDA and CDR2 SQIVND (reference sequence). The CDR3 runs 14 residues. The CDR3 bases that were read are TGTGCCAGTAGTCCAAGCCCGGGGACTTCGGCG. Translated: CASSPSPGTSA. The complete CDR3 reads CASSPSPGTSAQYF.

As for this clone: The CDR3 end is not reached by the read, which stops 3 residues before it; the germline J gene fills it in. The genes are TRBV6-1 and TRBJ2-3; TRBD2 agrees at 10 bases. The CDR3 runs to 15 residues. The germline V gene encodes CDR1 MNHNS and CDR2 SASEGT. Losses at the gene ends were 2 bases for V and 5 bases for J; bases not matched to a gene: 4. CDR3 sequence: CASSELAGAEDTQYF. CDR3 bases read: TGTGCCAGCAGTGAACTAGCGGGGGCTGAAGATACG.

This clone was counted many times. The CDR3 goes on 3 residues after the read ends, and that part is filled in from the germline J gene. The chain links TRBV27 to TRBJ2-2; D call uncertain. The length of the CDR3 is 15 residues. Germline V gives CDR1 MNHEY, CDR2 SMNVEV (reference sequence). The V end was cut by 3 bases, the J end by 7 bases, with 15 bases between. The CDR3 loop is CASSFFTESSGELFF. The CDR3 bases that were read are TGTGCCAGCAGTTTTTTTACCGAGTCTAGCGGGGAG.

CDR3 region: CASSYWADSYEQYF. The covered CDR3 bases are TGTGCCAGCAGTTACTGGGCTGACTCCTACGAG. V is TRBV6-2 or TRBV6-3 and J is TRBJ2-7; no firm D call. The CDR3 is cut off 3 residues early in the read; its end comes from the germline J gene. Germline assignment: CDR1 MNHEY and CDR2 SVGEGT. Trimming pared 1 base from V and 0 bases from J, leaving 7 bases between. This CDR3 has 14 residues.

Of note for this clone: The DNA ends 3 residues before the CDR3 does, and the rest of the CDR3 is filled in from the germline J gene. The chain joins TRBV7-2 to TRBJ1-3; 7 bases align to TRBD1. Germline loops: CDR1 SGHTA, CDR2 FQGNSA. The V gene end was trimmed by 5 bases and the J gene end by 6 bases; junction bases not matched to a gene: 10. The CDR3 sequence is 15 residues long. The CDR3 loop is CASSEDRSQINTIYF. Partial CDR3 DNA: TGTGCCAGCAGCGAGGACAGGTCCCAGATAAACACC.

Comments on this clone: The read halts 3 residues ahead of the CDR3 end, with the missing end drawn from the germline J gene. The rearrangement joins TRBV6-2 or TRBV6-3 to TRBJ2-1; D unclear. The CDR3 is 15 amino acids. CDR1 and CDR2 (germline): MNHEY, SVGEGT. V lost 5 bases and J 8 bases, leaving 19 bases between the germline ends. CDR3 sequence: CASSQHFQAPHEQFF. The CDR3 DNA, read in part, is TGTGCCAGCAGTCAGCATTTTCAGGCCCCCCATGAG.

The CDR3: CSARAGRGTQYF. The DNA read from the CDR3 is TGCAGTGCTAGAGCTGGGAGGGGTACG. J is TRBJ2-3 and V is TRBV20-1, with 7 bases that match TRBD2. The sequence runs out 3 residues before the end of the CDR3; the remainder is reconstructed from the germline J gene. The germline V gene has CDR1 DFQATT and CDR2 SNEGSKA (reference sequence). With V trimmed by 1 base and J by 8 bases, 3 bases remained unmatched. The CDR3 has 12 amino acids.

The table lists this clone with a few counts. Read sequence stops 3 residues before the CDR3 end, and the germline J gene provides the missing end. V gene TRBV18 combines with J gene TRBJ2-3, with 12 nucleotides matching TRBD2. This CDR3 contains 16 residues. The ends lost 1 base at V and 4 bases at J; junction bases unmatched: 3. Germline V gene lookup returns CDR1 KGHSH and CDR2 LQKENI. The sequenced CDR3 bases are TGTGCCAGCTCACCACAACTAGCGGGAGGATCAGATACG. Amino acids: CASSPQLAGGSDT. The CDR3 in full is CASSPQLAGGSDTQYF.

As regards this clone: The read ends 3 residues before the CDR3 terminus; that terminus is restored from the germline J gene. This sequence joins TRBV6-1 and TRBJ2-7, with D possibly matching TRBD1 (5 bases). CDR3 length: 15 residues. From germline, CDR1 is MNHNS and CDR2 SASEGT. The V end lost 4 bases, the J end lost 3 bases, and 16 bases lay between the germline ends. The sequenced CDR3 bases are TGTGCCAGCAGTGGAACAGGAAAATACCACTACGAG. As protein: CASSGTGKYHYE. The full-length CDR3 reads as CASSGTGKYHYEQYF.

With respect to this clone: The observed sequence ends 3 residues before the CDR3 terminus, with the missing tail filled in from the germline J gene. The chain has TRBV18 and TRBJ2-3; TRBD1 is a possible D gene (5 bases). The ends were cut back, 5 bases at V and 1 base at J, with 13 bases in the middle. There are 15 residues in the CDR3. The V gene's germline CDR1 is KGHSH and CDR2 LQKENI. CDR3 sequence reads: CASSDPTEGTDTQYF. Incomplete CDR3 DNA: TGTGCCAGCTCAGACCCGACAGAAGGCACAGATACG.

This clone counts as medium-sized. The junction shows a germline mismatch at one end, possibly a read error. The CDR3 end lies 3 residues beyond the end of the read and is filled in from the germline J gene. The V and J genes are TRBV4-2 and TRBJ2-1, with TRBD1 identical over 8 bases. The CDR3 has 15 amino acids. The germline gives CDR1 LGHNA, CDR2 YNFKEQ. The chain's CDR3 is CASSQADRAINEQFF. The CDR3 DNA, read in part, is TGCGCCAGCAGCCAGGCGGACAGGGCAATCAATGAG.

By proportion, this clone is medium-sized. The read ends 3 residues shy of where the CDR3 ends; the end is completed using the germline J gene. J is TRBJ2-5 and V is TRBV29-1, with D perhaps matching TRBD1 (5 bases). Trimming stripped 4 bases from V and 3 bases from J, with 9 bases between. Germline assignment: CDR1 SQVTM and CDR2 ANQGSEA. The CDR3 length is 12 residues. The sequenced part of the CDR3 DNA is TGCAGCGTTGGGGGCACAGAAGAGACC. As protein: CSVGGTEET. In full, the CDR3 reads CSVGGTEETQYF.

This clone was counted many times. From the germline J gene comes the end of the CDR3, since the read stops 3 residues before it. The chain combines TRBV29-1 with TRBJ2-1; D is undetermined. Germline V gene lookup returns CDR1 SQVTM and CDR2 ANQGSEA. The CDR3 runs to 15 residues. The V end was cut by 7 bases, the J end by 0 bases, with 16 bases between. Incomplete CDR3 DNA: TGCAGCGCCTTTAAGGCACAGAGCTCCTACAATGAG. This sequence encodes CSAFKAQSSYNE. The CDR3 as a whole reads CSAFKAQSSYNEQFF.

This clone was counted only a few times. Read coverage stops 3 residues before the CDR3 terminus; the germline J gene supplies the remainder. This chain joins TRBV13 and TRBJ1-2; 10 nucleotides line up with TRBD1. The CDR3 length is 15 residues. Trimming at V came to 5 bases and at J to 3 bases, leaving 6 bases not matched to a gene. Germline V gene data show CDR1 as PRHDT and CDR2 as FYEKMQ (reference sequence). The chain's CDR3 is CASSHGTGADYGYTF. CDR3 DNA (partial): TGTGCCAGCAGCCACGGGACAGGGGCGGACTATGGC. The complete variable domain, with remaining parts taken from reference TRBV13 and TRBJ1-2, reads AAGVIQSPRHLIKEKRETATLKCYPIPRHDTVYWYQQGPGQDPQFLISFYEKMQSDKGSIPDRFSAQQFSDYHSELNMSSLELGDSALYFCASSHGTGADYGYTFGSGTRLTVV.

This clone was picked up a small number of times. The CDR3 extends 3 residues past the end of the read, so its final part is completed from the germline J gene. This chain connects TRBV7-8 to TRBJ1-5, with a weak D call TRBD1 (5 bases). This CDR3 has 15 amino acids. Germline values: CDR1 SGHVS, CDR2 FQNEAQ. V shed 1 base and J shed 4 bases, with 11 bases lying between them. The CDR3 spells CASSLGGGRNQPQHF. The CDR3 bases that were read are TGTGCCAGCAGCTTAGGTGGGGGGAGGAATCAGCCC.

This clone is labeled as medium-sized. The sequenced fragment ends 3 residues before the CDR3 boundary, so the rest is inferred from the germline J gene. The chain carries TRBV3-1 (or the pseudogene TRBV3-2) and TRBJ2-1; D is perhaps TRBD2 (5 bases). The CDR3 covers 14 residues. The V gene's germline CDR1 is LGHDT and CDR2 YNNKEL (reference sequence). Trimming removed 3 bases from V and 2 bases from J, with 8 bases in between. CDR3 region: CASSQWTPYNEQFF. The CDR3 DNA, read in part, is TGTGCCAGCAGCCAGTGGACTCCCTACAATGAG.

For this clone: Read data end 3 residues before the CDR3 end; the end is taken from the germline J gene. The V gene is TRBV5-6, the J gene TRBJ1-2; TRBD1 agrees at 7 bases. The CDR3 runs 11 residues. Germline V gene data show CDR1 as SGHDT and CDR2 as YYEEEE. CDR3 protein: CASSWDSTYTF. The sequenced part of the CDR3 DNA is TGTGCCAGCAGCTGGGACAGCACC. The whole variable domain, filled in from reference TRBV5-6 and TRBJ1-2, reads DAGVTQSPTHLIKTRGQQVTLRCSPKSGHDTVSWYQQALGQGPQFIFQYYEEEERQRGNFPDRFSGHQFPNYSSELNVNALLLGDSALYLCASSWDSTYTFGSGTRLTVV.

This clone has only a few counts. The sequence runs out 3 residues before the end of the CDR3; the remainder is reconstructed from the germline J gene. The chain carries TRBV19 and TRBJ2-2; 9 bases align to TRBD1. The CDR3 has 14 residues. CDR1 is LNHDA, CDR2 SQIVND, per germline (reference sequence). Trimming took 8 bases from V and 6 from J; bases not matched to a gene: 7. CDR3 protein: CASGQGRSSGELFF. The covered CDR3 bases are TGTGCCAGTGGACAGGGGCGGTCGTCCGGGGAG.

This clone was seen only a few times. The CDR3 end falls 3 residues outside the read, so it is completed with the germline J gene. The rearrangement links TRBV7-2 to TRBJ2-5; D remains unclear. Germline V CDR1 and CDR2: SGHTA, FQGNSA. The ends were cut back, 5 bases at V and 2 bases at J, with 9 bases in the middle. This CDR3 has 13 amino acids. CDR3 loop: CASSPRGQETQYF. Partial CDR3 DNA: TGTGCCAGCAGCCCTAGAGGTCAAGAGACC.

On this clone itself: The read is 3 residues too short to cover the CDR3 end, so that end is filled in from the germline J gene. The J gene is TRBJ1-2, the V gene TRBV5-1, with TRBD1 matching 7 bases. Germline V gene lookup returns CDR1 SGHRS and CDR2 YFSETQ. This CDR3 comprises 14 residues. V dropped 3 bases and J dropped 4; count of bases not matched to a gene: 6. CDR3: CASSSTAGGYGYTF. The sequenced part of the CDR3 DNA is TGCGCCAGCAGCTCTACAGCAGGGGGCTATGGC.

This clone was seen repeatedly, ten times or more. The read falls 3 residues short of the CDR3 end, and the missing part is taken from the germline J gene. The chain couples TRBV9 to TRBJ1-4; TRBD1 aligns across 8 bases. CDR3 length: 14 amino acids. Germline CDR1 is SGDLS and CDR2 is YYNGEE. Germline trimming cut 5 bases from V and 8 bases from J; bases unmatched to any gene: 8. The CDR3 reads CASSEGTGGEKLFF. The sequenced part of the CDR3 DNA is TGTGCCAGCAGTGAGGGAACAGGGGGAGAAAAA.

As concerns this clone: The sequence runs out 3 residues before the end of the CDR3; the remainder is reconstructed from the germline J gene. The chain is built from TRBV19 and TRBJ2-1; no clear D. This CDR3 spans 13 amino acids. CDR1 LNHDA and CDR2 SQIVND come from the germline V gene (reference sequence). The V gene lost 6 bases and the J gene lost 3 bases, with 9 bases spanning the gap. The CDR3 bases that were read are TGTGCCAGTAGCCATCCGGGCTACAATGAG. The encoded protein is CASSHPGYNE. The whole CDR3 sequence is CASSHPGYNEQFF.

By sample fraction, this clone is medium-sized (0.01 to 0.1%). Read sequence stops 3 residues before the CDR3 end, and the germline J gene provides the missing end. The gene calls are TRBV7-8 and TRBJ2-7, with 11 bases identical to TRBD1. The CDR3 runs 14 residues. The J segment lost 3 bases and the V segment lost 4 bases, leaving 2 bases of the junction unmatched. Germline assignment: CDR1 SGHVS and CDR2 FQNEAQ. CDR3 amino acids: CASSWGQGGYEQYF. The sequenced CDR3 bases are TGTGCCAGCAGCTGGGGACAGGGGGGCTACGAG.

This clone was recorded a few times. The sequenced fragment ends 3 residues before the CDR3 boundary, so the rest is inferred from the germline J gene. This chain connects TRBV19 to TRBJ2-7; 10 bases agree with TRBD2. Unmatched junction bases numbered 8, after V lost 6 bases and J lost 3 bases. This CDR3 has 15 amino acids. In germline, CDR1 is LNHDA, CDR2 SQIVND (reference sequence). CDR3 bases read: TGTGCCAGTAGGATGGGAGCGGGGGGGATCTACGAG. It yields the protein CASRMGAGGIYE. The whole CDR3 sequence reads CASRMGAGGIYEQYF.

Details on this clone: The CDR3 extends 3 residues past the end of the read, so its final part is completed from the germline J gene. The rearrangement uses TRBV7-8 and TRBJ2-7; D is unclear. Per the germline V gene, CDR1 is SGHVS and CDR2 is FQNEAQ. The CDR3 is made up of 13 amino acids. V lost 2 bases and J 3 bases, leaving 8 bases between the germline ends. The CDR3 bases that were read are TGTGCCAGCAGCTTACACCAGTTCTACGAG. Amino acid sequence: CASSLHQFYE. The CDR3 as a whole reads CASSLHQFYEQYF.

By sample fraction, this clone is medium-sized. Read coverage stops 3 residues before the CDR3 terminus; the germline J gene supplies the remainder. The chain couples TRBV20-1 to TRBJ1-2; 7 nucleotides line up with TRBD1. Germline CDR1 is DFQATT and CDR2 is SNEGSKA (reference sequence). With 5 bases clipped from V and 4 bases from J, the junction kept 7 bases outside the gene matches. This CDR3 has 13 residues. The CDR3 loop is CSAWTGTFYGYTF. CDR3 bases read: TGCAGTGCTTGGACAGGCACTTTCTATGGC.

This clone has a count of ten or more. The sequenced fragment ends 3 residues before the CDR3 boundary, so the rest is inferred from the germline J gene. This rearrangement joins TRBV5-1 to TRBJ2-2; 8 nucleotides agree with TRBD1. J lost 5 bases, V lost 3 bases, and 6 bases had no gene match. Germline loops: CDR1 SGHRS, CDR2 YFSETQ. CDR3 size: 15 residues. CDR3 amino acids: CASSSGQGGTGELFF. The sequenced part of the CDR3 DNA is TGCGCCAGCAGCTCTGGACAGGGTGGGACCGGGGAG.

This clone was observed at least ten times. The read terminates 3 residues ahead of where the CDR3 ends, so the germline J gene completes it. The chain employs TRBV20-1 and TRBJ1-6; D ambiguous. Trimming removed 6 bases from V and 8 bases from J, with 14 bases in between. Germline assignment: CDR1 DFQATT and CDR2 SNEGSKA (reference sequence). This CDR3 comprises 13 residues. The sequenced part of the CDR3 DNA is TGCAGTGCCAGCCACAGATCGGATTCACCC. Translated, it gives CSASHRSDSP. The CDR3 in its entirety is CSASHRSDSPLHF.

This clone turned up a few times. The CDR3: CASSFQGALGEAFF. The sequenced CDR3 bases are TGTGCCAGCAGCTTTCAGGGGGCTTTAGGTGAA. The chain employs TRBV7-9 and TRBJ1-1; 8 positions agree with TRBD1. The read is 3 residues too short to cover the CDR3 end, so that end is filled in from the germline J gene. The CDR3 contains 14 residues. The germline V gene encodes CDR1 SEHNR and CDR2 FQNEAQ (reference sequence). V was clipped by 3 bases and J by 7 bases; unmatched bases: 7.